Below, 26 T cell receptor beta chains from the same sample are listed, as sequenced in a study of shared T cell receptors in the human thymus. The assay was immunoSEQ multiplex PCR, and TCRdb's table has in-frame clones only and misses some. The table includes roughly 660,000 clones, around 89% detected once. These data were also reused for a study on human thymus T cells.

Input material: thymocytes. These TCRs come from a boy under two years old with a congenital heart defect.

The rearrangement joins TRBV6-1 to TRBJ2-7; no definite D call. CDR3 length equals 15 residues. V was shortened by 8 bases and J by 3 bases, with 20 bases between the two germline ends. Germline assignment: CDR1 MNHNS and CDR2 SASEGT. DNA of the CDR3: TGTGCCAGCGCGAATGGCGGCAGACCCCTCTACGAGCAGTACTTC. The encoded protein is CASANGGRPLYEQYF.

The rearrangement uses TRBV7-2 and TRBJ2-1, with 7 positions matching TRBD2. Germline assignment: CDR1 SGHTA and CDR2 FQGNSA. The trim removed 1 base at V and 0 bases at J, leaving 9 bases unmatched. CDR3 length: 18 amino acids. CDR3 nucleotides: TGTGCCAGCAGCTTAGGGCTAGCGGTTTTCTGCTCCTACAATGAGCAGTTCTTC. This translates into CASSLGLAVFCSYNEQFF.

The V call is TRBV15, the J call TRBJ2-2; possible D gene TRBD2, 6 bases. Germline V gene sequence: CDR1 LNHNV, CDR2 YYDKDF (reference sequence). The CDR3 loop spans 16 amino acids. Deletions cut 3 bases from V and 4 bases from J, with 15 bases between. Here the CDR3 reads CATSRSLLTSTGELFF. In nucleotides, the CDR3 is TGTGCCACCAGCAGGTCCCTCTTGACTAGCACCGGGGAGCTGTTTTTT.

V and J are TRBV12-5 and TRBJ2-5; tentatively, D is TRBD1 (7 bases). The CDR3 spans 14 residues. The V end was cut by 6 bases, the J end by 4 bases, with 15 bases between. CDR1 LGHNT and CDR2 FRNRAP come from the germline V gene. CDR3 bases: TGTGCTAGTGGCCCATCAGGGGGACTAGAGACCCAGTACTTC. This translates into CASGPSGGLETQYF.

This clone was seen only once. The V call is TRBV2, the J call TRBJ2-2, with 7 bases lining up with TRBD2. The CDR3 totals 15 residues. The germline CDR1 and CDR2 sequences are SNHLY and FYNNEI. V shed 4 bases and J 7 bases; nucleotides not matched to a gene: 9. CDR3 sequence: CASSVREGNVGELFF. The DNA for the CDR3 is TGTGCCAGCAGTGTTAGGGAGGGGAATGTCGGGGAGCTGTTTTTT.

This clone was seen more than once but under ten times. This sequence joins TRBV4-3 and TRBJ1-3; possibly TRBD1 for D (5 bases). CDR1 and CDR2 (germline): LGHNA, YSLEER. CDR3 size: 11 residues. V was trimmed by 7 bases and J by 7 bases, leaving 8 bases between them. CDR3 DNA: TGCGCCAGCACCAAGGGGAACACCATATATTTT. Protein product: CASTKGNTIYF.

The V call is TRBV27, the J call TRBJ2-3; 9 nucleotides align to TRBD2. Germline V gives CDR1 MNHEY, CDR2 SMNVEV (reference sequence). The J segment lost 0 bases and the V segment lost 7 bases, leaving 14 bases of the junction unmatched. This CDR3 comprises 18 residues. This chain's CDR3 is CASTWGASGNPSTDTQYF. The DNA of the CDR3 is TGTGCCAGCACCTGGGGGGCTAGCGGGAATCCTAGCACAGATACGCAGTATTTT.

This chain joins TRBV4-1 and TRBJ2-2, with 9 nucleotides matching TRBD2. The germline V gene encodes CDR1 MGHRA and CDR2 YSYEKL. J lost 7 bases, V lost 0 bases, and 15 bases had no gene match. The CDR3 contains 19 residues. The CDR3 here is CASSQEWGASGKGVGELFF. CDR3 nucleotides: TGCGCCAGCAGCCAAGAATGGGGGGCTAGCGGGAAGGGGGTCGGGGAGCTGTTTTTT.

For the CDR3, the DNA is TGTGCCAGCAGCTTAGTTCAGGGTACCCCGGGCGGAGCTTTCTTT. Translating it yields CASSLVQGTPGGAFF. This chain joins TRBV11-2 and TRBJ1-1; TRBD1 is a possible D gene (5 bases). CDR3 size: 15 residues. Trimming took off 1 base at V and 10 bases at J, with 19 bases between the two ends. Germline values: CDR1 SGHAT, CDR2 FQNNGV.

The chain recombines TRBV14 with TRBJ2-7, with TRBD2 matching over 12 bases. With 6 bases clipped from V and 7 bases from J, the junction kept 13 bases outside the gene matches. CDR3 length equals 16 residues. The germline CDR1 and CDR2 sequences are SGHDN and FVKESK. For the CDR3, the DNA is TGTGCCAGCAGTCCACCCGGGACTAGCGGGCTTATGGAGCAGTACTTC. It yields the protein CASSPPGTSGLMEQYF.

This chain uses TRBV4-1 with TRBJ2-1; 8 bases match TRBD2. The CDR3 sequence is 16 residues long. Germline values: CDR1 MGHRA, CDR2 YSYEKL. With V trimmed by 1 base and J by 3 bases, 5 bases remained unmatched. The CDR3 protein is CASSQGAGLGYNEQFF. The CDR3 DNA is TGCGCCAGCAGCCAAGGTGCGGGACTAGGCTACAATGAGCAGTTCTTC.

This chain links TRBV13 with TRBJ2-5; D unresolved. Per germline, CDR1 PRHDT and CDR2 FYEKMQ (reference sequence). This CDR3 has 16 residues. V shed 2 bases and J shed 5 bases, with 18 bases lying between them. This CDR3 is CASSLCLHDSRETQYF. DNA for the CDR3: TGTGCCAGCAGCTTATGTCTCCACGATTCCCGGGAGACCCAGTACTTC.

J is TRBJ2-1 and V is TRBV9; D gene unclear. With 0 bases removed from V and 0 bases from J, the gap between germline ends came to 7 bases. In germline, CDR1 is SGDLS, CDR2 YYNGEE. This CDR3 contains 15 residues. The CDR3 bases are TGTGCCAGCAGCGTAGTTGAGGACTCCTACAATGAGCAGTTCTTC. It is translated as CASSVVEDSYNEQFF.

This chain links TRBV6-5 with TRBJ2-5; D perhaps matches TRBD2 (5 bases). The CDR3 has 15 amino acids. V was shortened by 4 bases and J by 3 bases, with 15 bases between the two germline ends. The germline V gene has CDR1 MNHEY and CDR2 SVGAGI. The DNA for the CDR3 is TGTGCCAGCAGTTCCCCCCCGGCGGGTAAAGAGACCCAGTACTTC. The encoded protein is CASSSPPAGKETQYF.

J is TRBJ2-2 and V is TRBV19; TRBD2 matches 7 bases. In germline, CDR1 is LNHDA, CDR2 SQIVND (reference sequence). The V gene end was trimmed by 5 bases and the J gene end by 2 bases; junction bases not matched to a gene: 14. The CDR3 covers 18 residues. The CDR3 nucleotides are TGTGCCAGTAGTGTATATCCCATTGGGGGGGTCAACACCGGGGAGCTGTTTTTT. This translates into CASSVYPIGGVNTGELFF.

This rearrangement joins TRBV29-1 to TRBJ1-2; D may be TRBD1 (6 bases). This CDR3 comprises 13 residues. Germline V gene lookup returns CDR1 SQVTM and CDR2 ANQGSEA. V lost 1 base to trimming and J lost 4 bases, with 10 bases between them. CDR3 region: CSVEVRGFYGYTF. The CDR3 DNA follows: TGCAGCGTTGAAGTCAGGGGATTCTATGGCTACACCTTC.

V usage is TRBV25-1 and J usage is TRBJ1-1; D perhaps matches TRBD1 (6 bases). The V and J ends lost 6 bases and 0 bases respectively, with 11 bases between them. The CDR3 has 14 residues. Germline CDR1 MGHDK, CDR2 SYGVNS. The CDR3 bases are TGTGCCAGCAGCCACAGGGATATGAACACTGAAGCTTTCTTT. This codes for CASSHRDMNTEAFF.

The chain recombines TRBV15 with TRBJ1-3; D is uncertain. This CDR3 is built from 14 residues. Germline CDR1 and CDR2: LNHNV and YYDKDF (reference sequence). With 1 base removed from V and 2 bases from J, the gap between germline ends came to 6 bases. The CDR3, as DNA: TGTGCCACCAGCAGAGTGGAGCCTGGAAACACCATATATTTT. Residues: CATSRVEPGNTIYF.

This clone was observed once. This rearrangement joins TRBV4-3 to TRBJ2-4; D possibly corresponds to TRBD1 (5 bases). V was shortened by 4 bases and J by 0 bases, with 19 bases between the two germline ends. The CDR3 extends over 18 amino acids. Germline V lookup: CDR1 LGHNA, CDR2 YSLEER. Written as DNA, the CDR3 is TGCGCCAGCAGCCGCGACTCAAAGGGGCTCCTAGCCAAAAACATTCAGTACTTC. Encoded protein: CASSRDSKGLLAKNIQYF.

This clone was counted a single time. V usage is TRBV4-1 and J usage is TRBJ2-1; 7 nucleotides agree with TRBD2. This CDR3 comprises 15 residues. The germline CDR1 and CDR2 sequences are MGHRA and YSYEKL. J gave up 7 bases and V 0 bases, and 6 bases lay outside the gene matches. For the CDR3, the DNA is TGCGCCAGCAGCCAAGAGGGGCTAGCGGTGAATGAGCAGTTCTTC. This encodes CASSQEGLAVNEQFF.

The genes are TRBV14 and TRBJ2-7, with TRBD2 identical over 14 bases. The CDR3 runs to 17 residues. Germline CDR1 SGHDN, CDR2 FVKESK. V gave up 4 bases and J gave up 5 bases; unmatched junction bases: 10. The CDR3: CASSRNTGLAGVDEQYF. The CDR3 DNA is TGTGCCAGCAGCCGAAATACGGGACTAGCGGGAGTCGACGAGCAGTACTTC.

The chain recombines TRBV29-1 with TRBJ2-1; D unresolved. Germline V lookup: CDR1 SQVTM, CDR2 ANQGSEA. The CDR3 is 16 residues long. The V end lost 3 bases, the J end lost 2 bases, and 17 bases lay between the germline ends. CDR3 sequence (DNA): TGCAGCGTTGATTGCGCAGGTCCTTATACCTACAATGAGCAGTTCTTC. Translation gives CSVDCAGPYTYNEQFF.

The chain couples TRBV18 to TRBJ1-2, with D possibly being TRBD1 (5 bases). The ends were cut back, 2 bases at V and 7 bases at J, with 14 bases in the middle. The germline V gene has CDR1 KGHSH and CDR2 LQKENI. This CDR3 has 14 residues. CDR3 loop: CASSPELEGAGYTF. The CDR3 DNA reads TGTGCCAGCTCACCAGAGTTGGAAGGGGCTGGCTACACCTTC.

The chain recombines TRBV27 with TRBJ2-7, with TRBD2 matching over 9 bases. Losses at the gene ends were 4 bases for V and 4 bases for J; bases not matched to a gene: 11. The germline CDR1 and CDR2 sequences are MNHEY and SMNVEV (reference sequence). This CDR3 is 16 amino acids long. CDR3 sequence: CASSSELSGRGYEQYF. CDR3 in DNA: TGTGCCAGCAGTTCAGAGCTTAGCGGGAGAGGGTACGAGCAGTACTTC.

The genes are TRBV4-1 and TRBJ2-5, with a weak D call TRBD2 (6 bases). V was clipped by 1 base and J by 3 bases, with 21 bases between them. The length of the CDR3 is 18 residues. Germline V gene sequence: CDR1 MGHRA, CDR2 YSYEKL. CDR3 sequence (DNA): TGCGCCAGCAGCCAAGCACACCCGGGGAGACGGGAGAAAGAGACCCAGTACTTC. It codes for CASSQAHPGRREKETQYF.

This clone was seen just once. The CDR3 bases are TGTGCCAGCAGGGGGACTAAAACCTACGAGCAGTACTTC. Translating gives CASRGTKTYEQYF. The chain couples TRBV6-5 to TRBJ2-7; 7 nucleotides line up with TRBD2. Germline V gene data show CDR1 as MNHEY and CDR2 as SVGAGI. This CDR3 contains 13 residues. Trimming removed 6 bases from V and 2 bases from J; junction bases left unmatched: 4.